The 25 T cell receptor beta chains below come from one sample, sequenced in a study of T cells expressing NK-cell markers. TCRdb re-called the 5' RACE reads and catalogs CDR3 proteins one per entry, DNA excluded. The ten top clones account for approximately 17%, within a sample of 150,000 to 200,000 distinct CDR3 sequences. What was sequenced was blood T cells: a sorted CD56 or NKG2C T cell subset, CD4+ or CD8+ T cells, or bulk PBMC T cells (not recorded which). All receptors come from a woman aged 18 to 75 in good health.

This chain uses TRBV5-1 with TRBJ1-1; TCRdb gives TRBD1 as the D gene, but with no DNA this cannot be confirmed. In germline, CDR1 is SGHRS, CDR2 YFSETQ. This CDR3 has 13 residues. The CDR3 region is CASSLGGTSEAFF.

V and J are TRBV10-3 and TRBJ1-6; the TRBD1 assignment by TCRdb is unverifiable without DNA. This CDR3 has 17 residues. The germline gives CDR1 ENHRY, CDR2 SYGVKD. The CDR3 here is CAISESTGTEYNSPLHF.

The chain recombines TRBV19 with TRBJ2-3; checking the TCRdb D call of TRBD1 is not possible without DNA. This CDR3 comprises 14 residues. Germline-derived CDR1 and CDR2 are LNHDA and SQIVND (reference sequence). The CDR3 sequence is CASSGQGWTDTQYF.

This chain joins TRBV7-3 and TRBJ2-7; TCRdb lists TRBD1, though no DNA is available to test this call. Germline lookup yields CDR1 SGHTA and CDR2 FQGTGA. CDR3 size: 14 residues. The CDR3 spells CASSGGPGEYEQYF.

V usage is TRBV24-1 and J usage is TRBJ2-2. There are 14 residues in the CDR3. Germline V gives CDR1 KGHDR, CDR2 SFDVKD. The CDR3 spells CATSGHPNTGELFF.

The V and J genes are TRBV7-3 and TRBJ2-2. This CDR3 region has 13 residues. Germline-derived CDR1 and CDR2 are SGHTA and FQGTGA. Here the CDR3 reads CASSWTGTGELFF.

This chain joins TRBV5-1 and TRBJ2-7; TCRdb outputs TRBD1, but without DNA this stays unchecked. In germline, CDR1 is SGHRS, CDR2 YFSETQ. This CDR3 spans 16 amino acids. The CDR3 protein is CASSLSSRQGLGEQYF.

The CDR3: CASTKDRAYNEQFF. This chain joins TRBV5-1 and TRBJ2-1; TCRdb's D gene call, TRBD1, goes unchecked for lack of DNA. The CDR3 spans 14 residues. CDR1 and CDR2 (germline): SGHRS, YFSETQ.

V is TRBV3-1 and J is TRBJ1-5. This CDR3 has 14 residues. Germline V gene data show CDR1 as LGHDT and CDR2 as YNNKEL (reference sequence). CDR3: CASSQDMGYQPQHF.

The V gene is TRBV11-3, the J gene TRBJ1-1; TCRdb indicates TRBD1, and absent DNA this call remains unverified. Per germline, CDR1 SGHNT and CDR2 YENEEA. This CDR3 is built from 15 residues. This CDR3 is CASRHRGQRGTEAFF.

The J gene is TRBJ2-1, the V gene TRBV5-1. In germline, CDR1 is SGHRS, CDR2 YFSETQ. The CDR3 is 12 residues long. This chain's CDR3 is CASSHEGNEQFF.

V gene TRBV6-1 combines with J gene TRBJ2-3; TCRdb picks TRBD2, but there is no DNA to check that call. The CDR3 has 16 residues. CDR1 and CDR2 from the germline V gene are MNHNS and SASEGT. CDR3 protein: CASTPKLAGFLDTQYF.

The V gene is TRBV24-1, the J gene TRBJ2-1; with no DNA, the TCRdb D assignment of TRBD2 cannot be verified. Germline CDR1 is KGHDR and CDR2 is SFDVKD. This CDR3 region has 14 residues. The CDR3: CATSDSGGAHEQFF.

The V gene is TRBV12-3 or TRBV12-4, the J gene TRBJ2-7; the TCRdb call, TRBD1, lacks DNA for checking. This CDR3 has 15 residues. The CDR3 loop reads CATAPPGTGSYEQYF.

J is TRBJ2-3 and V is TRBV5-4; absent DNA, TCRdb's TRBD1 call cannot be checked. Per the germline V gene, CDR1 is SGHNT and CDR2 is YYREEE (reference sequence). The CDR3 has 14 amino acids. The CDR3: CASRTGGGADTQYF.

The rearrangement uses TRBV12-3 or TRBV12-4 and TRBJ2-2. The CDR3 has 15 amino acids. CDR3 amino acids: CASSIMAGTTGELFF.

V and J are TRBV2 and TRBJ1-6; TCRdb returns TRBD1, unconfirmable since there is no DNA. The CDR3 consists of 15 residues. Per germline, CDR1 SNHLY and CDR2 FYNNEI. CDR3 amino acids: CASSPRTGNNSPLHF.

The rearrangement uses TRBV7-9 and TRBJ2-7; TCRdb calls TRBD1, which cannot be checked without DNA. The CDR3 spans 15 residues. Germline CDR1 SEHNR, CDR2 FQNEAQ (reference sequence). The CDR3 sequence: CASSKETGSRDEQYF.

This CDR3 reads CSARGGLGTDTQYF. V is TRBV20-1 and J is TRBJ2-3; the TCRdb call, TRBD2, lacks DNA for checking. CDR3 length: 14 residues. Germline loops: CDR1 DFQATT, CDR2 SNEGSKA (reference sequence).

The genes are TRBV7-8 and TRBJ1-5; TCRdb's D call of TRBD1 is untestable without DNA. CDR3 size: 16 residues. CDR1 is SGHVS and CDR2 is FQNEAQ in the germline V gene. The CDR3 loop reads CASSLEGGILGQPQHF.

This chain connects TRBV3-1 to TRBJ2-2; TCRdb outputs TRBD2, but without DNA this stays unchecked. The CDR3 has 16 residues. Germline assignment: CDR1 LGHDT and CDR2 YNNKEL (reference sequence). The CDR3 protein is CASSRVAGGIGGELFF.

The rearrangement links TRBV6-1 to TRBJ2-1; lacking DNA, the TRBD1 call made by TCRdb goes unchecked. The CDR3 runs 12 residues. The germline V gene has CDR1 MNHNS and CDR2 SASEGT. CDR3 sequence: CASSSRRGEQFF.

The chain links TRBV7-7 to TRBJ1-5; TCRdb lists TRBD1, though no DNA is available to test this call. This CDR3 region has 14 residues. CDR1 and CDR2 from the germline V gene are SSHAT and FNYEAQ (reference sequence). CDR3 in amino acids: CASSQTDPSEAQHF.

The genes are TRBV20-1 and TRBJ2-1. The CDR3 extends over 16 amino acids. The V gene's germline CDR1 is DFQATT and CDR2 SNEGSKA (reference sequence). CDR3 sequence reads: CSARDLTGSSYNEQFF.

This sequence joins TRBV4-1 and TRBJ2-3. The CDR3 length is 16 residues. In germline, CDR1 is MGHRA, CDR2 YSYEKL. The CDR3 loop is CASSQDRVEGTDTQYF.